This T cell receptor (beta chain) was obtained from a study of control samples from healthy donors and cancer patients. With 4 bases clipped from V and 9 bases from J, the junction kept 9 bases outside the gene matches. The germline V gene has CDR1 SGHKS and CDR2 YYEKEE (reference sequence). The CDR3 has 14 residues. Clones were read by immunoSEQ multiplex PCR, and TCRdb kept only the in-frame ones, dropping some. The sample contains roughly 140,000 clones, around 86% of which appear only once. This clone was recorded once. This clonotype originated in a man aged 30 to 39 in good health. The V call is TRBV5-5, the J call TRBJ2-1, with TRBD2 matching over 8 bases. The sample taken for sequencing was blood. The DNA for the CDR3 is TGTGCCAGCAGCCCGAGAGCGGGAGCTCGTGAGCAGTTCTTC. Protein: CASSPRAGAREQFF.